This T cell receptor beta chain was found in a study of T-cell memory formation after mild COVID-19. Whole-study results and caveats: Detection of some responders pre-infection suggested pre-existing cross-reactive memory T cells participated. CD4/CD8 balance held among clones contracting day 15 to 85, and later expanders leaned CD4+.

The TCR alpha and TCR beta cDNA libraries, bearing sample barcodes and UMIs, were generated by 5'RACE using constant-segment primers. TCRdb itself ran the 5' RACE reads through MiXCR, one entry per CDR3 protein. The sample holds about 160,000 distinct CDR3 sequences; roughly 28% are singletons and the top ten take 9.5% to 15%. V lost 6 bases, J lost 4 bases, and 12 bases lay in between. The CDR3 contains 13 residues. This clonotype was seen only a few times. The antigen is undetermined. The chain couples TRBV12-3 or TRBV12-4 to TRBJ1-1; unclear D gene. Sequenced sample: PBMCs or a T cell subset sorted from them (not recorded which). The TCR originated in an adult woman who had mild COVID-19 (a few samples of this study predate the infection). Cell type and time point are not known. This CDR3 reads CASRSSLGTEAFF. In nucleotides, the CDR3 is TGTGCCAGCAGATCATCTTTGGGCACTGAAGCTTTCTTT.